The clone carrying this T cell receptor (beta chain) was counted between two and nine times. These data originate in a study of shared clonotypes between healthy human individuals. Data came from immunoSEQ multiplex PCR; TCRdb stores just in-frame clones and leaves some out. The data show more than 850,000 clones, approximately 80% seen once. This CDR3 is 9 amino acids long. This receptor was identified in a young man in good health. Some clones in this sample may be carry-over from other donors' samples. The rearrangement joins TRBV21-1 to TRBJ1-4. TRBV21-1 is flagged as a pseudogene. Sequenced sample: memory CD4+ T cells from PBMCs. As for subset: CD45RA-negative fraction. The CDR3 DNA reads TGTGCCAGCAGCAAACTAAACGGATTT. Protein: CASSKLNGF.